Below are 9 T cell receptor beta chains sequenced from a single sample in a study of blood T cell repertoires in COVID-19. TCRdb keeps only in-frame clones here, not all; method: immunoSEQ multiplex PCR. The repertoire consists of 250,000 to 300,000 clones, with roughly 85% occurring once and the leading ten covering 11%. Sequencing input: peripheral blood. The source of these receptors is a woman in her 70s with acute or convalescent COVID-19.

The V call is TRBV19, the J call TRBJ2-7; tentative D call: TRBD1 (6 bases). V shed 8 bases and J shed 1 base, with 18 bases lying between them. Per the germline V gene, CDR1 is LNHDA and CDR2 is SQIVND (reference sequence). This CDR3 spans 15 amino acids. CDR3 protein: CASARTGQGSYEQYF. The CDR3 nucleotides read TGTGCCAGTGCCCGAACAGGGCAAGGATCCTACGAGCAGTACTTC.

J is TRBJ2-1 and V is TRBV6-5; no reliable D call. The V end lost 6 bases, the J end lost 9 bases, and 12 bases lay between the germline ends. In germline, CDR1 is MNHEY, CDR2 SVGAGI. The CDR3 runs 12 residues. The CDR3 DNA is TGTGCCAGCAGAAACCCAAGAGGTGAGCAGTTCTTC. Its translation: CASRNPRGEQFF.

This chain uses TRBV30 with TRBJ1-4; 9 positions agree with TRBD1. With 1 base clipped from V and 9 bases from J, the junction kept 3 bases outside the gene matches. The CDR3 extends over 13 amino acids. The V gene's germline CDR1 is GTSNPN and CDR2 SVGIG (reference sequence). The CDR3 loop is CAWSGGQGKKLFF. The CDR3 DNA reads TGTGCCTGGAGTGGCGGACAGGGGAAAAAACTGTTTTTT. Full variable domain (remainder filled in from reference TRBV30 and TRBJ1-4): SQTIHQWPATLVQPVGSPLSLECTVEGTSNPNLYWYRQAAGRGLQLLFYSVGIGQISSEVPQNLSASRPQDRQFILSSKKLLLSDSGFYLCAWSGGQGKKLFFGSGTQLSVL.

This chain links TRBV2 with TRBJ1-6; TRBD1 matches 9 bases. Germline V lookup: CDR1 SNHLY, CDR2 FYNNEI. The CDR3 has 14 amino acids. Trimming cost V 8 bases and J 9 bases; bases outside gene matches: 8. The CDR3 region is CASAGGTGTSPLHF. DNA for the CDR3: TGTGCCAGCGCGGGCGGGACAGGGACTTCACCCCTCCACTTT.

The chain carries TRBV15 and TRBJ1-2; no definite D call. Germline V gene lookup returns CDR1 LNHNV and CDR2 YYDKDF (reference sequence). With 0 bases removed from V and 6 bases from J, the gap between germline ends came to 14 bases. The CDR3 runs 15 residues. This chain's CDR3 is CATSRDLEGMNGYTF. The CDR3 coding sequence is TGTGCCACCAGCAGAGATCTGGAGGGAATGAATGGCTACACCTTC.

This clone was seen once. This rearrangement joins TRBV29-1 to TRBJ1-1; the D gene is possibly TRBD1 (6 bases). The CDR3 is made up of 14 amino acids. Germline V gives CDR1 SQVTM, CDR2 ANQGSEA. V was pared by 6 bases and J by 1 base, with 15 bases between. This CDR3 reads CSVLQGAGNTEAFF. The CDR3 region has the DNA TGCAGCGTGCTACAGGGAGCAGGGAACACTGAAGCTTTCTTT.

The DNA for the CDR3 is TGCGCCAGCAGCCGAGAAGGACAGGGGGCGATAAGGACTGAAGCTTTCTTT. Translated, it gives CASSREGQGAIRTEAFF. The V gene is TRBV5-1, the J gene TRBJ1-1; the match to TRBD1 covers 11 bases. The CDR3 has 17 amino acids. The V gene end was trimmed by 4 bases and the J gene end by 5 bases; junction bases not matched to a gene: 13. Germline V gene lookup returns CDR1 SGHRS and CDR2 YFSETQ.

This chain connects TRBV5-1 to TRBJ2-3, with a weak D call TRBD1 (5 bases). Trimming cost V 2 bases and J 5 bases, with 18 bases left between them. The germline V gene encodes CDR1 SGHRS and CDR2 YFSETQ. The CDR3 has 16 amino acids. The CDR3 DNA is TGCGCCAGCAGCTTTACTTCAGGGTTAAGGGGAGATACGCAGTATTTT. Amino acids: CASSFTSGLRGDTQYF.

V usage is TRBV4-1 and J usage is TRBJ2-3; 9 bases are a match to TRBD2. Germline V CDR1 and CDR2: MGHRA, YSYEKL. The V segment lost 3 bases and the J segment 5 bases; nucleotides outside the gene matches: 6. The length of the CDR3 is 15 residues. The CDR3, as DNA: TGCGCCAGCAGCCAGGGCGGGGGGGCCCAAGATACGCAGTATTTT. Residues: CASSQGGGAQDTQYF.